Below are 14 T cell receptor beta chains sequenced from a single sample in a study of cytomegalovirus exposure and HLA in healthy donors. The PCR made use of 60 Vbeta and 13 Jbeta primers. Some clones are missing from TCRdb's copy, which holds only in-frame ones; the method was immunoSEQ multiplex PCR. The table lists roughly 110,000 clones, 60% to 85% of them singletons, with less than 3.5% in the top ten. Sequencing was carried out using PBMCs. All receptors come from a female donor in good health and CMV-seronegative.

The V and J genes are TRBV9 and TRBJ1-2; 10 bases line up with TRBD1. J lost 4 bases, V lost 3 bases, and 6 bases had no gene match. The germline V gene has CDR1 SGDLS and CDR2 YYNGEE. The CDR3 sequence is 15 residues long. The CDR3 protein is CASSAGTGVIYGYTF. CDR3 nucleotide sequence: TGTGCCAGCAGCGCCGGGACAGGGGTCATCTATGGCTACACCTTC.

The CDR3 is CASSQGTPSRVFYGYTF. The CDR3 DNA sequence: TGCGCCAGCAGCCAAGGGACCCCTTCGAGGGTTTTCTATGGCTACACCTTC. The chain uses TRBV4-1 and TRBJ1-2; no firm D call. Germline CDR1 reads MGHRA; CDR2 reads YSYEKL. This CDR3 is 17 amino acids long. Trimming took 1 base from V and 4 from J, leaving 19 bases between them.

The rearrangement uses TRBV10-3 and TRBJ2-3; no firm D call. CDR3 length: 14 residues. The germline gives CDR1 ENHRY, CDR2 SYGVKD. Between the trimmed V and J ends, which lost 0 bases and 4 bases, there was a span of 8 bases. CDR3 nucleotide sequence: TGTGCCATCAGTGAGTCGGTAAGAGCAGATACGCAGTATTTT. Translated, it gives CAISESVRADTQYF.

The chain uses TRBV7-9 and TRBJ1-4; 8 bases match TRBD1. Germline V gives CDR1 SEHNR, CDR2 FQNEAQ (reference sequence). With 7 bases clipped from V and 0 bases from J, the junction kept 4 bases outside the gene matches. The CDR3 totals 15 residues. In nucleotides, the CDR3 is TGTGCCAGCACCGGACAGGGATCAACTAATGAAAAACTGTTTTTT. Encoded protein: CASTGQGSTNEKLFF.

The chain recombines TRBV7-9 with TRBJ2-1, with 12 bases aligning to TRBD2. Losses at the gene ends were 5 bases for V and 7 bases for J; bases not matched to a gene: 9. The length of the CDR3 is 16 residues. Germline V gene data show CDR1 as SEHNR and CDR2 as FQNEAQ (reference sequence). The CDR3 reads CASSPWTSGILNEQFF. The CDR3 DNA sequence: TGTGCCAGCAGCCCTTGGACTAGCGGGATCCTTAATGAGCAGTTCTTC.

The CDR3 nucleotides are TGTGCCAGCAGCCAAGTCCCGCTAGCGGGATATCACGGGGAGCTGTTTTTT. Translation gives CASSQVPLAGYHGELFF. This rearrangement joins TRBV14 to TRBJ2-2, with TRBD2 matching over 9 bases. The CDR3 is 17 amino acids. Germline loops: CDR1 SGHDN, CDR2 FVKESK. With V trimmed by 1 base and J by 7 bases, 10 bases remained unmatched.

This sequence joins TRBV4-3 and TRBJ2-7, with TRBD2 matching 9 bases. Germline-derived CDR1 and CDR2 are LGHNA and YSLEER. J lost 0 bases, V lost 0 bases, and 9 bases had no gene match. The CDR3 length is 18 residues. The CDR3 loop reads CASSQDLSAGGSSYEQYF. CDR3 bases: TGCGCCAGCAGCCAAGATCTTTCAGCGGGGGGAAGCTCCTACGAGCAGTACTTC.

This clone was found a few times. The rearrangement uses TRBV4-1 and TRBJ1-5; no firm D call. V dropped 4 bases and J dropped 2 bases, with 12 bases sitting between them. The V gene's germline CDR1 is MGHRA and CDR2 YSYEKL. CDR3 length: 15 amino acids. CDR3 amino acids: CASSPNVGGNQPQHF. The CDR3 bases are TGCGCCAGCAGCCCCAACGTCGGAGGCAATCAGCCCCAGCATTTT.

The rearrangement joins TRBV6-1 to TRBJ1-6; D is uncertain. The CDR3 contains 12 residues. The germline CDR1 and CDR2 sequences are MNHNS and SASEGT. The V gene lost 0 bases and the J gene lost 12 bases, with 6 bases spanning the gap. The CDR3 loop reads CASSEAREPLHF. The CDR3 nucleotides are TGTGCCAGCAGTGAAGCGAGGGAACCCCTCCACTTT.

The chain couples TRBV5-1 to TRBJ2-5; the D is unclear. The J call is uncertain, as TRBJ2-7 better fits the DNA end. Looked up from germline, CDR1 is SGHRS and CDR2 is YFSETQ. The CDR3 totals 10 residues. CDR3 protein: CASSYHEQYF. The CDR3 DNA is TGCGCCAGCAGCTATCACGAGCAGTACTTC.

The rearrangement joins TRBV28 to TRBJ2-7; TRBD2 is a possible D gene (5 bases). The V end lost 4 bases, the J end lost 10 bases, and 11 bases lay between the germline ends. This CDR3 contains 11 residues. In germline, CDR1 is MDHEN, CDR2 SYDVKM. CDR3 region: CASSSPREQYF. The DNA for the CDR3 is TGTGCCAGCAGTTCCCCTCGGGAACAGTACTTC.

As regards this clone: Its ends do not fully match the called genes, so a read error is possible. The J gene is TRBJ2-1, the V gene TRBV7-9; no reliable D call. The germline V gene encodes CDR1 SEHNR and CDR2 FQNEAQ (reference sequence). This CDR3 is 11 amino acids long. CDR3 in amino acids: CSSSFSDEQFF. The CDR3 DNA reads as TGTTCCAGCAGCTTTTCCGATGAGCAGTTCTTC. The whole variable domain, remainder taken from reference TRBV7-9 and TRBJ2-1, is DTGVSQNPRHKITKRGQNVTFRCDPISEHNRLYWYRQTLGQGPEFLTYFQNEAQLEKSRLLSDRFSAERPKGSFSTLEIQRTEQGDSAMYLCSSSFSDEQFFGPGTRLTVL.

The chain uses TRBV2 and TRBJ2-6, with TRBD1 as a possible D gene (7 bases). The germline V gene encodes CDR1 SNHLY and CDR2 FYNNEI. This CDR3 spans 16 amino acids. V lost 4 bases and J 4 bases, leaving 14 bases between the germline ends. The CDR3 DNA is TGTGCCAGCAGTGGAGTTGCGGGACAGGGGGCCAACGTCCTGACTTTC. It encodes CASSGVAGQGANVLTF. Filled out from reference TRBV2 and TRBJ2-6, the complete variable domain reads EPEVTQTPSHQVTQMGQEVILRCVPISNHLYFYWYRQILGQKVEFLVSFYNNEISEKSEIFDDQFSVERPDGSNFTLKIRSTKLEDSAMYFCASSGVAGQGANVLTFGAGSRLTVL.

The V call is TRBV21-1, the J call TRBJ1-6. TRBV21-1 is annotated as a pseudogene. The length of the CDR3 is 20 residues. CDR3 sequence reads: CASSLRGGPDGSEWNSPLHF. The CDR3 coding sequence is TGTGCCAGCAGCCTACGGGGAGGACCGGATGGGTCCGAATGGAACTCACCCCTCCACTTT.